These 5 T cell receptor beta chains originate from one sample sequenced in a study of blood T cells in healthy people across ages. Alongside a J-beta primer mix, a sample-barcoded 5' primer served in a second PCR lasting about 7 to 12 cycles. One entry per CDR3 protein, called by TCRdb with MiXCR from the 5' RACE reads. The sample holds approximately 1,700,000 distinct CDR3 sequences, roughly two fifths seen once. Sequenced: blood. The receptor source for this set is a human donor in good health.

This clonotype showed up just a few times. The chain combines TRBV28 with TRBJ1-6; unclear D gene. The V end was cut by 8 bases, the J end by 5 bases, with 13 bases between. This CDR3 region has 14 residues. From germline, CDR1 is MDHEN and CDR2 SYDVKM. CDR3 residues: CASSPGLDNSPLHF. CDR3 bases: TGTGCCAGCTCCCCCGGACTGGATAATTCACCCCTCCACTTT. Drawing the rest from reference TRBV28 and TRBJ1-6, the complete variable domain is DVKVTQSSRYLVKRTGEKVFLECVQDMDHENMFWYRQDPGLGLRLIYFSYDVKMKEKGDIPEGYSVSREKKERFSLILESASTNQTSMYLCASSPGLDNSPLHFGNGTRLTVT.

This clonotype was picked up a small number of times. The chain couples TRBV7-2 to TRBJ2-5; the D gene is possibly TRBD2 (6 bases). There are 17 residues in the CDR3. Per germline, CDR1 SGHTA and CDR2 FQGNSA. Trimming left V 2 bases short and J 4 bases short, with 20 bases between. The CDR3 bases are TGTGCCAGCAGCTTACTTCCTGGTCTAGCGTCGGGAGAGACCCAGTACTTC. It encodes CASSLLPGLASGETQYF. Together with reference TRBV7-2 and TRBJ2-5, the CDR3 gives the full variable domain: GAGVSQSPSNKVTEKGKDVELRCDPISGHTALYWYRQSLGQGLEFLIYFQGNSAPDKSGLPSDRFSAERTGGSVSTLTIQRTQQEDSAVYLCASSLLPGLASGETQYFGPGTRLLVL.

This sequence joins TRBV19 and TRBJ1-1, with D maybe TRBD1 (5 bases). V lost 3 bases and J lost 4, with 15 bases in between. The CDR3 is made up of 15 amino acids. Germline V gene sequence: CDR1 LNHDA, CDR2 SQIVND (reference sequence). The CDR3 nucleotides read TGTGCCAGTAGTATGGCCCCGAATGGGGGCACTGAAGCTTTCTTT. Its protein product is CASSMAPNGGTEAFF.

The CDR3 here is CASSLIQGKDEQYF. In DNA form, the CDR3 reads TGTGCCAGCAGCTTAATCCAGGGGAAGGACGAGCAGTACTTC. The chain couples TRBV11-2 to TRBJ2-5, with a tentative D call TRBD1 (6 bases). The better agreement between TRBJ2-7 and the DNA end casts doubt on the J call. This CDR3 spans 14 amino acids. Per germline, CDR1 SGHAT and CDR2 FQNNGV.

This clonotype appeared many times. The CDR3 DNA reads as TGCGCCAGCAGCCAAGAAACAGGGGTCGCTAATGGCTACACCTTC. Translation gives CASSQETGVANGYTF. V is TRBV4-1 and J is TRBJ1-2, with 7 bases matching TRBD1. Trimming took 0 bases from V and 6 from J; bases not matched to a gene: 7. This CDR3 has 15 amino acids. Germline V lookup: CDR1 MGHRA, CDR2 YSYEKL.